These 20 T cell receptor beta chains share one sample of origin, sequenced in a study of blood T cell repertoires in COVID-19. Repertoires were generated with immunoSEQ multiplex PCR, while TCRdb's copy carries only in-frame clones and drops some. The sample has approximately 360,000 clones, approximately 88% seen once. Sequenced material: peripheral blood. The receptors stem from a man aged 40-49 years with acute or convalescent COVID-19.

In DNA, the CDR3 is TGCAGCGTTGTCGGGAGGGCCAAAGATACGCAGTATTTT. Amino acids: CSVVGRAKDTQYF. The V and J genes are TRBV29-1 and TRBJ2-3; 8 bases are a match to TRBD2. CDR1 is SQVTM, CDR2 ANQGSEA, per germline. J gave up 5 bases and V 4 bases, and 5 bases lay outside the gene matches. The CDR3 totals 13 residues.

The chain recombines TRBV10-3 with TRBJ2-5; 7 bases agree with TRBD2. Germline values: CDR1 ENHRY, CDR2 SYGVKD. J lost 5 bases, V lost 2 bases, and 5 bases had no gene match. There are 14 residues in the CDR3. CDR3 in amino acids: CAISEGGEGETQYF. The CDR3 nucleotides are TGTGCCATCAGTGAGGGTGGGGAGGGTGAGACCCAGTACTTC.

The V call is TRBV28, the J call TRBJ2-1; TRBD1 is a possible D gene (6 bases). Trimming left V 4 bases short and J 7 bases short, with 11 bases between. Germline V gene data show CDR1 as MDHEN and CDR2 as SYDVKM. This CDR3 contains 13 residues. The CDR3 DNA is TGTGCCAGCAGTTCGCAGGGGTCTAATGAGCAGTTCTTC. This sequence encodes CASSSQGSNEQFF. Variable domain in full (rest from reference TRBV28 and TRBJ2-1): DVKVTQSSRYLVKRTGEKVFLECVQDMDHENMFWYRQDPGLGLRLIYFSYDVKMKEKGDIPEGYSVSREKKERFSLILESASTNQTSMYLCASSSQGSNEQFFGPGTRLTVL.

The chain has TRBV3-1 (or the pseudogene TRBV3-2) and TRBJ2-4; TRBD2 matches at 12 bases. The CDR3 sequence is 16 residues long. CDR1 and CDR2 from the germline V gene are LGHDT and YNNKEL (reference sequence). Trimming took 4 bases from V and 1 from J; bases not matched to a gene: 2. Here the CDR3 reads CASSRTSGMAKNIQYF. For the CDR3, the DNA is TGTGCCAGCAGCCGGACTAGCGGGATGGCCAAAAACATTCAGTACTTC.

The chain carries TRBV28 and TRBJ2-1, with TRBD2 identical over 10 bases. Trimming cost V 3 bases and J 5 bases; bases outside gene matches: 7. This CDR3 comprises 16 residues. The germline CDR1 and CDR2 sequences are MDHEN and SYDVKM. The chain's CDR3 is CASSFRLGTSDNEQFF. In nucleotides, the CDR3 is TGTGCCAGCAGTTTCCGTCTCGGGACTAGCGACAATGAGCAGTTCTTC.

The table lists this clone with many counts. CDR3 protein: CASSPMQGASEAFF. For the CDR3, the DNA is TGTGCCAGCAGCCCTATGCAGGGGGCTTCTGAAGCTTTCTTT. The chain is built from TRBV7-2 and TRBJ1-1; 8 bases are a match to TRBD1. The CDR3 extends over 14 amino acids. The ends lost 5 bases at V and 6 bases at J; junction bases unmatched: 8. The germline CDR1 and CDR2 sequences are SGHTA and FQGNSA.

CDR3 protein: CASSPGTGLSPLHF. The CDR3 DNA reads as TGTGCCAGCAGCCCCGGGACAGGGCTTTCACCCCTCCACTTT. V usage is TRBV6-5 and J usage is TRBJ1-6; 9 bases agree with TRBD1. The germline V gene has CDR1 MNHEY and CDR2 SVGAGI. This CDR3 comprises 14 residues. V was pared by 6 bases and J by 9 bases, with 6 bases of the junction left unmatched.

The chain is built from TRBV7-9 and TRBJ2-1; D gene unclear. This CDR3 contains 11 residues. Germline V gene sequence: CDR1 SEHNR, CDR2 FQNEAQ (reference sequence). With 8 bases removed from V and 3 bases from J, the gap between germline ends came to 5 bases. This CDR3 reads CASSDYNEQFF. As DNA, the CDR3 is TGTGCCAGCTCAGACTACAATGAGCAGTTCTTC.

V and J are TRBV4-1 and TRBJ1-1; possible D gene TRBD1, 5 bases. Trimming removed 1 base from V and 1 base from J, with 10 bases in between. This CDR3 is 15 amino acids long. The germline gives CDR1 MGHRA, CDR2 YSYEKL. CDR3 nucleotides: TGCGCCAGCAGCCAAGGCCAGGGCTCGAACACTGAAGCTTTCTTT. Protein: CASSQGQGSNTEAFF.

The rearrangement joins TRBV19 to TRBJ1-1, with D hard to call. Per germline, CDR1 LNHDA and CDR2 SQIVND (reference sequence). The CDR3 is 12 residues long. V lost 7 bases and J lost 5, with 11 bases in between. Here the CDR3 reads CASKSGRTEAFF. CDR3 nucleotide sequence: TGTGCCAGTAAATCGGGGAGGACTGAAGCTTTCTTT. The whole variable domain, filled in from reference TRBV19 and TRBJ1-1, reads DGGITQSPKYLFRKEGQNVTLSCEQNLNHDAMYWYRQDPGQGLRLIYYSQIVNDFQKGDIAEGYSVSREKKESFPLTVTSAQKNPTAFYLCASKSGRTEAFFGQGTRLTVV.

This rearrangement joins TRBV5-1 to TRBJ2-1, with TRBD2 matching over 7 bases. Looked up from germline, CDR1 is SGHRS and CDR2 is YFSETQ. With V trimmed by 4 bases and J by 7 bases, 14 bases remained unmatched. This CDR3 has 16 amino acids. This CDR3 reads CASSGGGLAYGNEQFF. The CDR3 DNA follows: TGCGCCAGCAGCGGGGGAGGGCTAGCGTATGGGAATGAGCAGTTCTTC.

This chain joins TRBV5-1 and TRBJ2-7, with TRBD2 as a possible D gene (6 bases). The CDR3 is made up of 13 amino acids. The V end lost 4 bases, the J end lost 3 bases, and 11 bases lay between the germline ends. The germline CDR1 and CDR2 sequences are SGHRS and YFSETQ. The CDR3: CASSHWGVYEQYF. CDR3 nucleotide sequence: TGCGCCAGCAGCCATTGGGGGGTCTACGAGCAGTACTTC. Using reference TRBV5-1 and TRBJ2-7 for the parts outside the CDR3, the full variable domain is KAGVTQTPRYLIKTRGQQVTLSCSPISGHRSVSWYQQTPGQGLQFLFEYFSETQRNKGNFPGRFSGRQFSNSRSEMNVSTLELGDSALYLCASSHWGVYEQYFGPGTRLTVT.

This chain connects TRBV30 to TRBJ2-7; maybe TRBD2 (7 bases). CDR3 length: 13 amino acids. The germline CDR1 and CDR2 sequences are GTSNPN and SVGIG (reference sequence). Trimming stripped 2 bases from V and 6 bases from J, with 14 bases between. In DNA form, the CDR3 reads TGTGCCTGGAGTTGGAGGGGGAGGGGCGAGCAGTACTTC. Translating it yields CAWSWRGRGEQYF.

This chain connects TRBV5-1 to TRBJ2-1, with a possible D match to TRBD2 (6 bases). CDR1 and CDR2 from the germline V gene are SGHRS and YFSETQ. Trimming took 4 bases from V and 8 from J, leaving 19 bases between them. The CDR3 extends over 15 amino acids. For the CDR3, the DNA is TGCGCCAGCAGCCACTCCGGGACTCCACCCGATGAGCAGTTCTTC. It encodes CASSHSGTPPDEQFF.

The chain links TRBV6-1 to TRBJ1-4, with TRBD1 matching 7 bases. Germline CDR1 is MNHNS and CDR2 is SASEGT. The CDR3 has 15 amino acids. Trimming at V came to 3 bases and at J to 7 bases, leaving 8 bases not matched to a gene. CDR3 coding DNA: TGTGCCAGCAGTGATCTCAGGGGGTTGGGTGAAAAACTGTTTTTT. This translates into CASSDLRGLGEKLFF.

The chain combines TRBV5-1 with TRBJ1-1; 7 bases fit TRBD1. Losses at the gene ends were 1 base for V and 0 bases for J; bases not matched to a gene: 6. The germline V gene has CDR1 SGHRS and CDR2 YFSETQ. This CDR3 comprises 16 residues. The CDR3 spells CASSLTTGRVNTEAFF. Here the CDR3 DNA reads TGCGCCAGCAGCTTGACGACAGGGCGGGTGAACACTGAAGCTTTCTTT.

The chain links TRBV11-2 to TRBJ2-7, with D possibly matching TRBD2 (6 bases). The germline V and J ends were trimmed by 5 bases and 6 bases, with 17 bases remaining between them. Germline V gives CDR1 SGHAT, CDR2 FQNNGV. The CDR3 runs to 14 residues. The CDR3 here is CASSNHRRTIEQYF. The CDR3 bases are TGTGCCAGCAGCAATCACCGACGGACTATCGAGCAGTACTTC. Full variable domain (missing parts from reference TRBV11-2 and TRBJ2-7): EAGVAQSPRYKIIEKRQSVAFWCNPISGHATLYWYQQILGQGPKLLIQFQNNGVVDDSQLPKDRFSAERLKGVDSTLKIQPAKLEDSAVYLCASSNHRRTIEQYFGPGTRLTVT.

Only a few counts were recorded for this clone. This chain uses TRBV27 with TRBJ1-2; 7 positions agree with TRBD1. Looked up from germline, CDR1 is MNHEY and CDR2 is SMNVEV (reference sequence). The CDR3 has 15 amino acids. V was pared by 6 bases and J by 4 bases, with 11 bases of the junction left unmatched. The CDR3 protein is CASRQGTAALYGYTF. For the CDR3, the DNA is TGTGCCAGCAGACAGGGGACAGCCGCCCTCTATGGCTACACCTTC.

This clone was detected only once. Different DNA sequences within this sample yield the same CDR3. The chain uses TRBV2 and TRBJ2-7, with 10 bases that match TRBD2. The CDR3 loop spans 14 amino acids. The junction had 5 bases not matched to a gene; V was cut back by 6 bases and J by 3 bases. Looked up from germline, CDR1 is SNHLY and CDR2 is FYNNEI. CDR3 sequence reads: CASRAGLASYEQYF. Here the CDR3 DNA reads TGTGCCAGCAGAGCGGGACTAGCGAGCTACGAGCAGTACTTC.

The chain is built from TRBV6-4 and TRBJ2-1; TRBD2 aligns across 8 bases. With V trimmed by 6 bases and J by 6 bases, 13 bases remained unmatched. Germline-derived CDR1 and CDR2 are MRHNA and SNTAGT. CDR3 length equals 16 residues. CDR3 sequence (DNA): TGTGCCAGCAGAGAGGAAAGCGGGAGAGTGGCCAATGAGCAGTTCTTC. Protein: CASREESGRVANEQFF.